There are a few counts of the clone carrying this T cell receptor (beta chain). The target antigen is unknown. An equimolar mix of two oligonucleotides served as the beta constant-region primer for TRBC1 and TRBC2. The ligated cDNA underwent four PCR rounds using SP2 and nested alpha and beta constant-region primers. TCRdb redid the calling of the UMI-ligation and nested PCR reads with MiXCR, one entry per CDR3 protein. The table includes 98,000 or so distinct CDR3 sequences, over 9% detected once. These data come from a study of naive and memory T cell subsets. Findings and caveats of the study: Naive repertoires, especially CD8, held a few larger clonotypes, possibly memory cells re-expressing CD45RA.

Looked up from germline, CDR1 is MNHEY and CDR2 is SVGAGI. V dropped 1 base and J dropped 8 bases, with 12 bases sitting between them. The CDR3 is 14 amino acids. This clonotype originated in a human donor in good health. The chain links TRBV6-5 to TRBJ2-1; D not certain. Sequenced sample: naive CD4+ T cells from blood. CDR3 in amino acids: CASSYLGPRHEQFF. DNA of the CDR3: TGTGCCAGCAGTTACTTAGGCCCACGGCATGAGCAGTTCTTC.